This TCR beta chain emerged from a study of T cell repertoires in cytomegalovirus infection. The wider study: From public TCR beta signatures came an indication of both CMV infection and matching HLA type.

Study findings and constraints: Adding up the frequency of public TCR beta families identified people who carried CMV plus the relevant HLA.

Using its own MiXCR run on the reads, TCRdb lists one record per CDR3 protein. Among about 240,000 distinct CDR3 sequences listed, 9% to 15% were seen once. This clonotype occurred many times. Its antigen is currently unknown. From germline, CDR1 is SGHTA and CDR2 FQGNSA. The ends lost 2 bases at V and 4 bases at J; junction bases unmatched: 4. This CDR3 spans 15 amino acids. Sequenced input: PBMCs. The V and J genes are TRBV7-2 and TRBJ2-3, with 9 bases lining up with TRBD2. The sequence derives from a human donor in good health (CMV status not recorded). Some clones in this sample may be carry-over from other donors' samples. DNA for the CDR3: TGTGCCAGCAGCTTATTTATAGCGGGGGCAGATACGCAGTATTTT. Its translation: CASSLFIAGADTQYF. The full variable domain, with the rest looked up from reference TRBV7-2 and TRBJ2-3, is GAGVSQSPSNKVTEKGKDVELRCDPISGHTALYWYRQSLGQGLEFLIYFQGNSAPDKSGLPSDRFSAERTGGSVSTLTIQRTQQEDSAVYLCASSLFIAGADTQYFGPGTRLTVL.